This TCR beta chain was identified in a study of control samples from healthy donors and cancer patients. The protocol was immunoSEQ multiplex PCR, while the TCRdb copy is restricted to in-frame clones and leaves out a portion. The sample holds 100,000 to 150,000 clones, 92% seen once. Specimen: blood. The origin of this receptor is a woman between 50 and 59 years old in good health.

The CDR3 here is CASSDLGGNSNQPQHF. The CDR3 nucleotides are TGTGCCAGCAGTGATCTGGGGGGGAATAGCAATCAGCCCCAGCATTTT. This chain connects TRBV6-1 to TRBJ1-5; maybe TRBD1 (5 bases). Germline-derived CDR1 and CDR2 are MNHNS and SASEGT. CDR3 length: 16 residues. V gave up 3 bases and J gave up 0 bases, with 12 bases separating them.